These 18 T cell receptor beta chains originate from one sample sequenced in a study of vaccination and CD4 T cells after COVID-19. These receptors have no known antigen. Treatment noted: approximately 9-day PBMC culture with coronavirus spike peptide pools or control peptides (ViraFEST assay). It was before the COVID-19 pandemic (2011-2018) that the unexposed donor's CD4+ T cells were collected. Once obtained from cultured CD4+ T cells, the DNA was sequenced using the Oncomine TCR Beta short-read assay. TCRdb fed the PCR reads into MiXCR, producing one record per CDR3 protein. The repertoire includes about 7,000 distinct CDR3 sequences, roughly a third of them detected once, and about 24% sits in the top ten. The sequencing input was CD4+ T cells from blood, cultured in vitro. These receptors came from a human donor in good health.

This clonotype was seen a handful of times. The CDR3 loop reads CASSRTWGAVSGNQPQHF. CDR3 bases: TGTGCCAGTAGTCGGACGTGGGGAGCGGTTAGTGGCAATCAGCCCCAGCATTTT. J is TRBJ1-5 and V is TRBV19, with D unclear. Germline assignment: CDR1 LNHDA and CDR2 SQIVND (reference sequence). The V gene lost 5 bases and the J gene lost 2 bases, with 22 bases spanning the gap. This CDR3 contains 18 residues.

This chain links TRBV20-1 with TRBJ1-5, with no clear D. Germline values: CDR1 DFQATT, CDR2 SNEGSKA (reference sequence). V was cut by 0 bases and J by 1 base, with 4 bases left in between. The CDR3 sequence is 13 residues long. CDR3 loop: CSAREGSNQPQHF. CDR3 DNA: TGCAGTGCTAGAGAAGGCAGCAATCAGCCCCAGCATTTT.

J is TRBJ2-7 and V is TRBV12-3 or TRBV12-4; D call uncertain. V was shortened by 2 bases and J by 2 bases, with 13 bases between the two germline ends. CDR3 length: 15 residues. CDR3: CASSLSSGRPYEQYF. As DNA, the CDR3 is TGTGCCAGCAGTTTAAGTTCAGGAAGGCCCTACGAGCAGTACTTC.

This clonotype counts as medium-sized (0.01 to 0.1%). V gene TRBV11-2 combines with J gene TRBJ1-1; D is unresolved. CDR1 and CDR2 (germline): SGHAT, FQNNGV. Trimming took off 3 bases at V and 1 base at J, with 9 bases between the two ends. The CDR3 loop spans 14 amino acids. CDR3 residues: CASSFDPRNTEAFF. For the CDR3, the DNA is TGTGCCAGCAGCTTCGACCCCCGGAACACTGAAGCTTTCTTT. Supplemented by reference TRBV11-2 and TRBJ1-1, the full variable domain reads EAGVAQSPRYKIIEKRQSVAFWCNPISGHATLYWYQQILGQGPKLLIQFQNNGVVDDSQLPKDRFSAERLKGVDSTLKIQPAKLEDSAVYLCASSFDPRNTEAFFGQGTRLTVV.

The CDR3 region has the DNA TGCAGTGCTAGGGGAGGGACGGGGAGCAATCAGCCCCAGCATTTT. Its translation is CSARGGTGSNQPQHF. The rearrangement links TRBV20-1 to TRBJ1-5, with D maybe TRBD1 (5 bases). Germline loops: CDR1 DFQATT, CDR2 SNEGSKA (reference sequence). V lost 3 bases, J lost 1 base, and 13 bases lay in between. This CDR3 comprises 15 residues.

The J gene is TRBJ1-2, the V gene TRBV2; D is unresolved. Trimming took 1 base from V and 8 from J, leaving 8 bases between them. The germline CDR1 and CDR2 sequences are SNHLY and FYNNEI. The CDR3 consists of 12 residues. DNA of the CDR3: TGTGCCAGCAGTGAAGGACAAGAGGGCTACACCTTC. Residues: CASSEGQEGYTF.

By sample share, this clonotype is large. The genes are TRBV15 and TRBJ1-1, with a weak D call TRBD1 (5 bases). V was trimmed by 2 bases and J by 1 base, leaving 11 bases between them. The CDR3 has 15 amino acids. Germline lookup yields CDR1 LNHNV and CDR2 YYDKDF (reference sequence). In nucleotides, the CDR3 is TGTGCCACCAGCAGAAACTTCGACAGGAACACTGAAGCTTTCTTT. The encoded protein is CATSRNFDRNTEAFF.

The J gene is TRBJ1-1, the V gene TRBV9; D remains ambiguous. Germline assignment: CDR1 SGDLS and CDR2 YYNGEE. This CDR3 is built from 13 residues. V gave up 0 bases and J gave up 8 bases, with 11 bases separating them. CDR3: CASSVAVTDEAFF. CDR3 nucleotides: TGTGCCAGCAGCGTAGCCGTGACCGACGAAGCTTTCTTT.

This clonotype has just a few counts. The gene calls are TRBV6-4 and TRBJ1-1, with D perhaps TRBD1 (6 bases). The CDR3 covers 13 residues. V lost 8 bases and J lost 5, with 15 bases in between. Germline lookup yields CDR1 MRHNA and CDR2 SNTAGT. Here the CDR3 reads CASRTEGGTEAFF. For the CDR3, the DNA is TGTGCCAGCCGGACAGAAGGGGGAACTGAAGCTTTCTTT.

This clonotype was detected a few times. The V call is TRBV7-6, the J call TRBJ1-1; D unresolved. V gave up 2 bases and J gave up 7 bases, with 5 bases separating them. Germline V gene data show CDR1 as SGHVS and CDR2 as FNYEAQ. The CDR3 runs to 11 residues. The CDR3 nucleotides read TGTGCCAGCAGCTTACTATATGAAGCTTTCTTT. This translates into CASSLLYEAFF.

This chain uses TRBV19 with TRBJ2-3; TRBD2 matches 9 bases. With 3 bases clipped from V and 4 bases from J, the junction kept 5 bases outside the gene matches. The CDR3 length is 15 residues. CDR1 and CDR2 from the germline V gene are LNHDA and SQIVND (reference sequence). CDR3 loop: CASSIGLASPDTQYF. For the CDR3, the DNA is TGTGCCAGTAGTATCGGACTAGCGTCCCCAGATACGCAGTATTTT.

This clonotype was counted a few times. This chain joins TRBV2 and TRBJ2-5; 11 bases match TRBD2. V gave up 6 bases and J gave up 11 bases; unmatched junction bases: 5. The CDR3 is 12 amino acids. Germline V gives CDR1 SNHLY, CDR2 FYNNEI. The chain's CDR3 is CASRVTSGAQYF. CDR3 nucleotides: TGTGCCAGCAGGGTGACTAGCGGGGCTCAGTACTTC.

V is TRBV29-1 and J is TRBJ1-2, with 7 nucleotides matching TRBD1. CDR1 is SQVTM, CDR2 ANQGSEA, per germline. This CDR3 comprises 14 residues. V shed 7 bases, J shed 3 bases, and the junction held 11 bases outside the gene matches. The CDR3 sequence is CSAGGETGDYGYTF. Here the CDR3 DNA reads TGCAGCGCGGGAGGGGAAACAGGGGACTATGGCTACACCTTC.

In its sample, this clonotype was seen a few times. The rearrangement joins TRBV11-2 to TRBJ1-6; 7 nucleotides line up with TRBD1. CDR1 and CDR2 from the germline V gene are SGHAT and FQNNGV. V trimming: 0 bases; J trimming: 5 bases; junction bases outside the gene matches: 1. The CDR3 sequence is 15 residues long. Written as DNA, the CDR3 is TGTGCCAGCAGCTTAGAACAGGGGAATAATTCACCCCTCCACTTT. Translation gives CASSLEQGNNSPLHF.

This clonotype turned up a few times. The chain joins TRBV10-1 to TRBJ1-3; TRBD1 might be the D (5 bases). Trimming pared 8 bases from V and 4 bases from J, leaving 15 bases between. The CDR3 is 14 residues long. Germline values: CDR1 WNHNN, CDR2 SYGVQD (reference sequence). CDR3 in DNA: TGCGCCAGCGGTGCGGGGGATGCAGGAAACACCATATATTTT. Its translation is CASGAGDAGNTIYF.

This clonotype showed up just a few times. The chain employs TRBV15 and TRBJ1-1, with D maybe TRBD1 (5 bases). Germline CDR1 and CDR2: LNHNV and YYDKDF (reference sequence). The CDR3 extends over 15 amino acids. V was pared by 0 bases and J by 8 bases, with 16 bases between. The CDR3 region has the DNA TGTGCCACCAGCAGAGATTGGGTGAAGGGGCTGGAAGCTTTCTTT. Translating gives CATSRDWVKGLEAFF.

This chain links TRBV6-5 with TRBJ1-1; a weak D match, TRBD1 (5 bases). Trimming shortened V by 4 bases and J by 4 bases, and 13 bases separated the two germline ends. Germline V gene sequence: CDR1 MNHEY, CDR2 SVGAGI. This CDR3 spans 14 amino acids. This CDR3 is CASSSYTGPTEAFF. The CDR3 DNA sequence: TGTGCCAGCAGTTCCTACACAGGCCCCACTGAAGCTTTCTTT.

This clonotype has only a few counts. The rearrangement joins TRBV15 to TRBJ2-3; D not resolved. Germline lookup yields CDR1 LNHNV and CDR2 YYDKDF (reference sequence). CDR3 size: 14 residues. The V end lost 1 base, the J end lost 4 bases, and 9 bases lay between the germline ends. DNA for the CDR3: TGTGCCACCAGCAGAGGGGGTAGCTCAGATACGCAGTATTTT. Amino acids: CATSRGGSSDTQYF. Combining the CDR3 with reference TRBV15 and TRBJ2-3 gives the whole variable domain DAMVIQNPRYQVTQFGKPVTLSCSQTLNHNVMYWYQQKSSQAPKLLFHYYDKDFNNEADTPDNFQSRRPNTSFCFLDIRSPGLGDTAMYLCATSRGGSSDTQYFGPGTRLTVL.